These 18 T cell receptor beta chains came from one sample sequenced in a study of identical twins. TCRdb fed the 5' RACE reads into MiXCR, producing one record per CDR3 protein. Of roughly 230,000 distinct CDR3 sequences in the sample, about 8.3% are singletons; the top ten hold less than 4%. These same data were also listed under a study on yellow fever vaccine responses in identical twins.

The sample consisted of CD8+ T cells sorted from blood. These receptors all come from a woman under 30 in good health.

The rearrangement joins TRBV7-8 to TRBJ2-5; possibly TRBD2 for D (5 bases). Trimming left V 4 bases short and J 1 base short, with 16 bases between. CDR3 length: 16 amino acids. Germline V CDR1 and CDR2: SGHVS, FQNEAQ. The chain's CDR3 is CASSYLFGGSQETQYF. DNA of the CDR3: TGTGCCAGCAGCTACTTATTTGGTGGGAGCCAAGAGACCCAGTACTTC.

The table lists this clonotype with a few counts. J is TRBJ2-3 and V is TRBV7-9; 10 bases agree with TRBD2. Trimming removed 5 bases from V and 4 bases from J; junction bases left unmatched: 12. Germline CDR1 is SEHNR and CDR2 is FQNEAQ (reference sequence). The CDR3 runs 17 residues. The CDR3 region has the DNA TGTGCCAGCAGCCCCCGCCTCCAGCGGGGGGGCGCAGATACGCAGTATTTT. Protein: CASSPRLQRGGADTQYF.

The chain employs TRBV25-1 and TRBJ1-6, with D unresolved. Germline V gives CDR1 MGHDK, CDR2 SYGVNS. Trimming removed 7 bases from V and 2 bases from J, with 12 bases in between. The length of the CDR3 is 15 residues. The CDR3 region has the DNA TGTGCCAGCACCCCCCGGGGTGCCTATAATTCACCCCTCCACTTT. Translation gives CASTPRGAYNSPLHF.

This clonotype was counted many times. V usage is TRBV29-1 and J usage is TRBJ2-5; no firm D call. The CDR3 runs 15 residues. Trimming shortened V by 3 bases and J by 5 bases, and 19 bases separated the two germline ends. Germline CDR1 and CDR2: SQVTM and ANQGSEA. Written as DNA, the CDR3 is TGCAGCGTTGACCGTTGGCGAGACGAGATGGAGACCCAGTACTTC. Amino acid sequence: CSVDRWRDEMETQYF.

This clonotype was found a few times. CDR3 loop: CASSLFSVGSDEQFF. The CDR3 DNA is TGTGCCAGCAGCTTGTTCTCGGTGGGGTCGGATGAGCAGTTCTTC. The rearrangement links TRBV5-5 to TRBJ2-1; no reliable D call. The ends were cut back, 1 base at V and 8 bases at J, with 16 bases in the middle. This CDR3 comprises 15 residues. The germline V gene encodes CDR1 SGHKS and CDR2 YYEKEE (reference sequence).

V gene TRBV12-3 or TRBV12-4 combines with J gene TRBJ2-3; D possibly corresponds to TRBD2 (6 bases). The length of the CDR3 is 15 residues. The germline V and J ends were trimmed by 8 bases and 7 bases, with 22 bases remaining between them. This CDR3 is CASLGWGVASNTQYF. In DNA form, the CDR3 reads TGTGCCAGCCTTGGGTGGGGGGTAGCCTCCAATACGCAGTATTTT.

V and J are TRBV7-6 and TRBJ2-3, with 8 bases lining up with TRBD1. The V segment lost 2 bases and the J segment 3 bases; nucleotides outside the gene matches: 4. This CDR3 region has 15 residues. Germline CDR1 and CDR2: SGHVS and FNYEAQ. Here the CDR3 DNA reads TGTGCCAGCAGCTTATGGCAGGGGGCAACAGATACGCAGTATTTT. Residues: CASSLWQGATDTQYF. The whole variable domain, remainder taken from reference TRBV7-6 and TRBJ2-3, is GAGVSQSPRYKVTKRGQDVALRCDPISGHVSLYWYRQALGQGPEFLTYFNYEAQQDKSGLPNDRFSAERPEGSISTLTIQRTEQRDSAMYRCASSLWQGATDTQYFGPGTRLTVL.

The sample holds a few counts of this clonotype. The chain couples TRBV20-1 to TRBJ1-1; possibly TRBD1 for D (6 bases). V was cut by 0 bases and J by 2 bases, with 13 bases left in between. Germline V CDR1 and CDR2: DFQATT, SNEGSKA (reference sequence). The CDR3 has 15 amino acids. CDR3 in amino acids: CSARDGPGENTEAFF. CDR3 nucleotides: TGCAGTGCTAGAGATGGGCCAGGGGAAAACACTGAAGCTTTCTTT.

This chain joins TRBV6-1 and TRBJ2-3, with D possibly matching TRBD1 (5 bases). CDR1 and CDR2 from the germline V gene are MNHNS and SASEGT. The CDR3 loop spans 14 amino acids. With 8 bases removed from V and 2 bases from J, the gap between germline ends came to 14 bases. The DNA for the CDR3 is TGTGCCAGCGGGATTCAGGGAAACACAGATACGCAGTATTTT. The encoded protein is CASGIQGNTDTQYF.

J is TRBJ2-1 and V is TRBV29-1; maybe TRBD2 (6 bases). The CDR3 loop spans 12 amino acids. Germline-derived CDR1 and CDR2 are SQVTM and ANQGSEA. Trimming stripped 8 bases from V and 2 bases from J, with 10 bases between. CDR3 protein: CSWGLPYNEQFF. CDR3 DNA sequence: TGCAGCTGGGGACTTCCCTACAATGAGCAGTTCTTC.

This clonotype came up a few times. The J gene is TRBJ2-1, the V gene TRBV11-2, with D possibly matching TRBD1 (6 bases). Germline CDR1 reads SGHAT; CDR2 reads FQNNGV. Between the trimmed V and J ends, which lost 1 base and 6 bases, there was a span of 16 bases. The CDR3 loop spans 16 amino acids. This CDR3 is CASSLVLGQGSNEQFF. CDR3 coding DNA: TGTGCCAGCAGCTTAGTACTTGGGCAGGGGAGCAATGAGCAGTTCTTC. Looking up the rest from reference TRBV11-2 and TRBJ2-1 gives the full variable domain: EAGVAQSPRYKIIEKRQSVAFWCNPISGHATLYWYQQILGQGPKLLIQFQNNGVVDDSQLPKDRFSAERLKGVDSTLKIQPAKLEDSAVYLCASSLVLGQGSNEQFFGPGTRLTVL.

This chain uses TRBV28 with TRBJ1-1; 7 positions match TRBD1. Per the germline V gene, CDR1 is MDHEN and CDR2 is SYDVKM. Trimming at V came to 3 bases and at J to 3 bases, leaving 4 bases not matched to a gene. The CDR3 covers 14 residues. The CDR3 nucleotides are TGTGCCAGCAGTTTTGTACAGGGGCACACTGAAGCTTTCTTT. Translating it yields CASSFVQGHTEAFF.

This clonotype was found a few times. The genes are TRBV18 and TRBJ2-1, with 9 bases matching TRBD1. CDR3 length: 17 amino acids. After removal of 2 bases from V and 4 bases from J, the junction contained 9 bases not matched to a gene. Germline loops: CDR1 KGHSH, CDR2 LQKENI. The CDR3 is CASSPADRDRAYNEQFF. The CDR3 DNA follows: TGTGCCAGCTCACCAGCGGACCGGGACAGGGCTTACAATGAGCAGTTCTTC.

This clonotype was counted only a few times. Relative to the germline gene, one junction end is altered; a read error may explain this. The V gene is TRBV18, the J gene TRBJ2-7; possibly TRBD1 for D (6 bases). The CDR3 length is 15 residues. Germline loops: CDR1 KGHSH, CDR2 LQKENI. This CDR3 reads CASSPPWGRSDEQYF. CDR3 sequence (DNA): TGTGCCAGCTCACCCCCGTGGGGGCGCTCCGACGAGCAGTACTTC. Using reference TRBV18 and TRBJ2-7 for the parts outside the CDR3, the full variable domain is NAGVMQNPRHLVRRRGQEARLRCSPMKGHSHVYWYRQLPEEGLKFMVYLQKENIIDESGMPKERFSAEFPKEGPSILRIQQVVRGDSAAYFCASSPPWGRSDEQYFGPGTRLTVT.

This clonotype was counted only a few times. This sequence joins TRBV28 and TRBJ2-7; D gene ambiguous. This CDR3 is 15 amino acids long. Germline V CDR1 and CDR2: MDHEN, SYDVKM. The V and J ends lost 6 bases and 0 bases respectively, with 15 bases between them. The CDR3 nucleotides read TGTGCCAGCAGCCCACGGGCAACAGCCTCCTACGAGCAGTACTTC. Its protein is CASSPRATASYEQYF. The full variable domain, its missing parts supplied by reference TRBV28 and TRBJ2-7, is DVKVTQSSRYLVKRTGEKVFLECVQDMDHENMFWYRQDPGLGLRLIYFSYDVKMKEKGDIPEGYSVSREKKERFSLILESASTNQTSMYLCASSPRATASYEQYFGPGTRLTVT.

The chain carries TRBV6-2 or TRBV6-3 and TRBJ2-4; D remains ambiguous. The germline gives CDR1 MNHEY, CDR2 SVGEGT. The CDR3 totals 13 residues. V dropped 5 bases and J dropped 7 bases, with 12 bases sitting between them. CDR3 region: CASSPHQRNIQYF. CDR3 in DNA: TGTGCCAGCAGTCCCCACCAGAGGAACATTCAGTACTTC.

This clonotype was detected a few times. The chain couples TRBV2 to TRBJ1-6, with no clear D. The CDR3 consists of 17 residues. V lost 2 bases to trimming and J lost 0 bases, with 11 bases between them. Germline loops: CDR1 SNHLY, CDR2 FYNNEI. This CDR3 is CASSELGRSSYNSPLHF. The CDR3 DNA is TGTGCCAGCAGTGAATTGGGGAGGAGCTCCTATAATTCACCCCTCCACTTT.

The gene calls are TRBV7-9 and TRBJ1-4, with D possibly TRBD1 on 6 matching bases. The ends were cut back, 7 bases at V and 8 bases at J, with 26 bases in the middle. The length of the CDR3 is 17 residues. Germline loops: CDR1 SEHNR, CDR2 FQNEAQ (reference sequence). The CDR3, as DNA: TGTGCCAGCACCTCCGGGACAATTCTTTCTGGGAGGGAAAAACTGTTTTTT. It codes for CASTSGTILSGREKLFF.